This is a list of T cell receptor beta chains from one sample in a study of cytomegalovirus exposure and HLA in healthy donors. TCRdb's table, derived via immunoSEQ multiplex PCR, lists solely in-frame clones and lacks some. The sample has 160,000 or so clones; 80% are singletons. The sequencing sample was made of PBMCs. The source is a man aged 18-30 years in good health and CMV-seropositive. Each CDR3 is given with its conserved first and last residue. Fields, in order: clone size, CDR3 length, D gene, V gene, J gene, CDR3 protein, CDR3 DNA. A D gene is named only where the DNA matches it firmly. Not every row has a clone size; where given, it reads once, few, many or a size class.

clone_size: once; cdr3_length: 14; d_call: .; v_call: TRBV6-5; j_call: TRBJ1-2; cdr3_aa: CASSPGPSNYGYTF; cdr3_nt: TGTGCCAGCAGTCCTGGGCCGTCTAACTATGGCTACACCTTC
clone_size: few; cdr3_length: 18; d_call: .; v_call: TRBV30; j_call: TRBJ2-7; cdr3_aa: CAWSPVRGFTDRFYEQYF; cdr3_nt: TGTGCCTGGAGTCCAGTCCGAGGATTCACCGACAGATTCTACGAGCAGTACTTC
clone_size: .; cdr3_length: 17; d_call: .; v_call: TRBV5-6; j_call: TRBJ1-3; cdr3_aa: CASSWNQVLISGNTIYF; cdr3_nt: TGTGCCAGCAGCTGGAACCAGGTCCTTATCTCTGGAAACACCATATATTTT
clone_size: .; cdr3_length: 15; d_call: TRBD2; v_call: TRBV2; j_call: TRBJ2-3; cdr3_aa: CASRELAGVIDTQYF; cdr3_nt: TGTGCCAGCAGAGAGCTAGCGGGAGTTATAGATACGCAGTATTTT
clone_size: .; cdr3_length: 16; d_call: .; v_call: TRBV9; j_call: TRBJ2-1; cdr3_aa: CASSVEGGPLVNEQFF; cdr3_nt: TGTGCCAGCAGCGTAGAGGGGGGGCCGCTGGTGAATGAGCAGTTCTTC
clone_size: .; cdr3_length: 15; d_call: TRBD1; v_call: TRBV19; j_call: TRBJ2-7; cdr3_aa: CASSPWDSTYEEQYF; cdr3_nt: TGTGCCAGTTCTCCTTGGGACAGTACCTACGAAGAGCAGTACTTC
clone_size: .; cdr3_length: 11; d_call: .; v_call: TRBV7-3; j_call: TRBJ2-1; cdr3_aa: CASSLGAEQFF; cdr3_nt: TGTGCCAGCAGCTTAGGGGCTGAGCAGTTCTTC
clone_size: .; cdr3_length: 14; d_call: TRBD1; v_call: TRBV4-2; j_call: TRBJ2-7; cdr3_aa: CASSPVDRENEQYF; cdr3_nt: TGTGCCAGCAGCCCCGTGGACAGGGAGAACGAGCAGTACTTC
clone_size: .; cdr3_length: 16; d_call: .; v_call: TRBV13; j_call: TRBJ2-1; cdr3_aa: CAFSSRGSSIGDEQFF; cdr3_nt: TGTGCCTTCTCCTCGCGGGGAAGCAGCATAGGGGATGAGCAGTTCTTC
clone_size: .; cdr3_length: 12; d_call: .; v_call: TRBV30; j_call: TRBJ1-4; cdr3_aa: CAWSTGREKLFF; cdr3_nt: TGTGCCTGGAGTACAGGGCGTGAAAAACTGTTTTTT
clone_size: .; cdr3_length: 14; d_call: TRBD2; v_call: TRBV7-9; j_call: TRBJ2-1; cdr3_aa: CASSPSGRAGEQFF; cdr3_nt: TGTGCCAGCAGCCCTAGCGGGAGGGCCGGTGAGCAGTTCTTC
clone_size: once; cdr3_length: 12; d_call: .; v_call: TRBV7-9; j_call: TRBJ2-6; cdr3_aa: CAWLGGANGLTF; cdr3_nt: TGTGCGTGGTTAGGGGGGGCCAACGGCCTGACTTTC
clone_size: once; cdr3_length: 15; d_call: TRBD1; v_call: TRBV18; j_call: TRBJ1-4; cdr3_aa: CASSAYRGLREKLFF; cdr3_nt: TGTGCCAGCTCAGCCTACAGGGGGCTCCGGGAAAAACTGTTTTTT
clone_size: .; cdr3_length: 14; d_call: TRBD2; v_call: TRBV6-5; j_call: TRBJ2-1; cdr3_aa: CASNGGAYDNEQFF; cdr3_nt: TGTGCCAGTAACGGGGGGGCGTATGACAATGAGCAGTTCTTC
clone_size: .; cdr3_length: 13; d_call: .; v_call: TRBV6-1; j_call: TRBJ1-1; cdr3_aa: CASSAGVGTEAFF; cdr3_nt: TGTGCCAGCAGCGCGGGGGTGGGGACTGAAGCTTTCTTT
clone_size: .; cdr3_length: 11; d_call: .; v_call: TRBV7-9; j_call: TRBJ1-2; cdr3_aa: CASSYGQCYTF; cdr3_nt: TGTGCCAGCAGCTACGGACAGTGCTACACCTTC
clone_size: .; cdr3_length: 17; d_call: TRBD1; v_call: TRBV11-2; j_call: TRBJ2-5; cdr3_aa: CASSLDGTEPIEETQYF; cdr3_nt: TGTGCCAGCAGCTTAGATGGGACAGAACCAATAGAAGAGACCCAGTACTTC
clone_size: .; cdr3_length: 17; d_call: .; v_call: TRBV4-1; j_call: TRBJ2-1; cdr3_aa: CASSHRETRITYNEQFF; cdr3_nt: TGCGCCAGCAGCCACCGCGAGACTAGGATCACCTACAATGAGCAGTTCTTC
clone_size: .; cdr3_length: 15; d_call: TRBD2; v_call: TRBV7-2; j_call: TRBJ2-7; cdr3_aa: CASSLFSSGSYEQYF; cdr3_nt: TGTGCCAGCAGCTTATTCTCTAGCGGGAGTTACGAGCAGTACTTC
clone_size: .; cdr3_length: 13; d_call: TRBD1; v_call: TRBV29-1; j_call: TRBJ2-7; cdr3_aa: CSVEEDREYEQYF; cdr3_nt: TGCAGCGTTGAGGAGGACAGGGAATACGAGCAGTACTTC
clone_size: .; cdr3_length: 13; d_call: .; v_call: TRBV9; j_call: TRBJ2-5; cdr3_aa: CASSVGPGETQYF; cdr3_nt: TGTGCCAGCAGCGTAGGTCCGGGGGAGACCCAGTACTTC
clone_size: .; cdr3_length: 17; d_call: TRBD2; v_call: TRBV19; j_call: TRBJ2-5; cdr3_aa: CASSIVTTSGGQETQYF; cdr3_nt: TGTGCCAGTAGTATAGTTACCACTAGCGGGGGTCAAGAGACCCAGTACTTC
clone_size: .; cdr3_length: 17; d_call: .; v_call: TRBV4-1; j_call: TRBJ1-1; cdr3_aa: CASSQAFEARVSPEAFF; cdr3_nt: TGCGCCAGCAGCCAAGCATTTGAGGCCAGGGTATCCCCTGAAGCTTTCTTT
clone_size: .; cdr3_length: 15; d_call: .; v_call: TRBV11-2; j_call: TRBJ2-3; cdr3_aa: CASSLVTGPTDTQYF; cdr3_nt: TGTGCCAGCAGCTTAGTGACTGGCCCCACAGATACGCAGTATTTT
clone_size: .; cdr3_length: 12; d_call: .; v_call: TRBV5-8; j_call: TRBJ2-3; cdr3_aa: CASSLAGITQYF; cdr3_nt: TGTGCCAGCAGCTTGGCGGGTATTACGCAGTATTTT
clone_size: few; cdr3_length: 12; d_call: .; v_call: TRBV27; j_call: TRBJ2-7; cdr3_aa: CASSSNSYEQYF; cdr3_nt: TGTGCCAGCAGTTCCAACAGCTACGAGCAGTACTTC
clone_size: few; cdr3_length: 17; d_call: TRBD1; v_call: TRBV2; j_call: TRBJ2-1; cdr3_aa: CASSPETPRTGGREQFF; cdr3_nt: TGTGCCAGCAGTCCCGAAACGCCTAGGACAGGGGGCAGAGAGCAGTTCTTC
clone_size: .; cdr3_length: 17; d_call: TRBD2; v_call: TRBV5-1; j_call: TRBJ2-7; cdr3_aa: CASSLARTSGGPDEQYF; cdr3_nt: TGCGCCAGCAGCTTGGCTCGGACTAGCGGGGGGCCAGACGAGCAGTACTTC
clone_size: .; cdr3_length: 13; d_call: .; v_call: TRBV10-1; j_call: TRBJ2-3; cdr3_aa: CARLTSFTDTQYF; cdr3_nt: TGCGCCAGATTGACTAGTTTTACAGATACGCAGTATTTT